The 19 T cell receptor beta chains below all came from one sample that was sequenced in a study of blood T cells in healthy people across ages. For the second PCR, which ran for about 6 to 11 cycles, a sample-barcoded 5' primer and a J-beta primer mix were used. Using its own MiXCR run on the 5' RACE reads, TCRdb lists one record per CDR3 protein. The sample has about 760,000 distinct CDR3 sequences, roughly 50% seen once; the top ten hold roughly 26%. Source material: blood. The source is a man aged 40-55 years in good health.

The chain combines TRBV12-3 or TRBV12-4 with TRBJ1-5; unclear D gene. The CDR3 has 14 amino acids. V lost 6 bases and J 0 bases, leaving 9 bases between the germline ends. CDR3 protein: CASSIQYSNQPQHF. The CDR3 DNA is TGTGCCAGCAGCATACAGTATAGCAATCAGCCCCAGCATTTT.

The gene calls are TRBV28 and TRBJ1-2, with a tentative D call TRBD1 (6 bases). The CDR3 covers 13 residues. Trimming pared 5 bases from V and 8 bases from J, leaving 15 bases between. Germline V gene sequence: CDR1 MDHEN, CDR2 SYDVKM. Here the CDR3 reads CASSPTGPQGYTF. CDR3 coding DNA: TGTGCCAGCAGTCCCACAGGGCCCCAAGGCTACACCTTC.

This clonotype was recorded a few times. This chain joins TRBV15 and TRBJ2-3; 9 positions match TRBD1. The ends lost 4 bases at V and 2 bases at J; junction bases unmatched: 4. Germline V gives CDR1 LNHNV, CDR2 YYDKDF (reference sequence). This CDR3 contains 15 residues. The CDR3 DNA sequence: TGTGCCACCAGCACCCGGACAGGGGCCACAGATACGCAGTATTTT. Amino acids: CATSTRTGATDTQYF.

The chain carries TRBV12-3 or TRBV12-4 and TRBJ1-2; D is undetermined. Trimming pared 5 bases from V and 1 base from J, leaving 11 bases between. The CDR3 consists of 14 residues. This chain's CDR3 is CASSPDGNNYGYTF. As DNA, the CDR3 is TGTGCCAGCAGTCCCGACGGCAATAACTATGGCTACACCTTC.

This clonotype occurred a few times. CDR3 in amino acids: CSVGPAGSLETQYF. CDR3 sequence (DNA): TGCAGCGTTGGCCCAGCGGGATCGCTAGAGACCCAGTACTTC. The chain is built from TRBV29-1 and TRBJ2-5; 7 nucleotides align to TRBD2. The CDR3 extends over 14 amino acids. V lost 4 bases, J lost 4 bases, and 9 bases stayed unmatched. Germline V gene lookup returns CDR1 SQVTM and CDR2 ANQGSEA.

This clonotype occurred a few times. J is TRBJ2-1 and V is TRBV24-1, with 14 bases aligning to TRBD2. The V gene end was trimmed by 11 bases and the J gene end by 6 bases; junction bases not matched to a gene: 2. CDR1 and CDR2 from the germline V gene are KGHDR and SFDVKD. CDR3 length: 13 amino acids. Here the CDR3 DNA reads TGTGCCATCGGGACTAGCGGGAGCAATGAGCAGTTCTTC. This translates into CAIGTSGSNEQFF.

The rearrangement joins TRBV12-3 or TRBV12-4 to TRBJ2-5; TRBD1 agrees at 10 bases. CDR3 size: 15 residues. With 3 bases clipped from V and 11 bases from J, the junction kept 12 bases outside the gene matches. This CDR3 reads CASSLRQGAYNEQYF. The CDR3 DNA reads TGTGCCAGCAGTTTGAGACAGGGGGCCTACAATGAGCAGTACTTC.

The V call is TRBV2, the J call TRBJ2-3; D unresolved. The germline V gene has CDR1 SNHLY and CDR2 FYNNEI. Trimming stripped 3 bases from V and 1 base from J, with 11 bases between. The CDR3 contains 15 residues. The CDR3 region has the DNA TGTGCCAGCAGTGATGGTGGCTACGGCACAGATACGCAGTATTTT. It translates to CASSDGGYGTDTQYF. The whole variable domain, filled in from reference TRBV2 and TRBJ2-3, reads EPEVTQTPSHQVTQMGQEVILRCVPISNHLYFYWYRQILGQKVEFLVSFYNNEISEKSEIFDDQFSVERPDGSNFTLKIRSTKLEDSAMYFCASSDGGYGTDTQYFGPGTRLTVL.

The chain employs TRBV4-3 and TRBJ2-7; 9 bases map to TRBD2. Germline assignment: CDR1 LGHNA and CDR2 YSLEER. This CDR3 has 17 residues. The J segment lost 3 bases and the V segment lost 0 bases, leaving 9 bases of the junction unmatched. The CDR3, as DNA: TGCGCCAGCAGCCAAGACCCAGCGGGAGGCCTCGTCTACGAGCAGTACTTC. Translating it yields CASSQDPAGGLVYEQYF.

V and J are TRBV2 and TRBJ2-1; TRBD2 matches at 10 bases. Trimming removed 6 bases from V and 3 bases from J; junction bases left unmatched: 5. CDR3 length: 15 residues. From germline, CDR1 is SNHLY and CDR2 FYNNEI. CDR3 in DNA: TGTGCCAGCAGGAGCGGGGGGGCCCTCTACAATGAGCAGTTCTTC. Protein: CASRSGGALYNEQFF. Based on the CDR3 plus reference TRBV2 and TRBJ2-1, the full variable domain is EPEVTQTPSHQVTQMGQEVILRCVPISNHLYFYWYRQILGQKVEFLVSFYNNEISEKSEIFDDQFSVERPDGSNFTLKIRSTKLEDSAMYFCASRSGGALYNEQFFGPGTRLTVL.

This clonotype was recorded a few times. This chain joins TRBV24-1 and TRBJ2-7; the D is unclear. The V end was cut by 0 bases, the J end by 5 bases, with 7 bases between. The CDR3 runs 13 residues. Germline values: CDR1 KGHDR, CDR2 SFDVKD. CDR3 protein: CATSDLQVDEQYF. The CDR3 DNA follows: TGTGCCACCAGTGATTTGCAAGTAGACGAGCAGTACTTC.

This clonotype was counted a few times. The CDR3 DNA is TGCGCCAGCAGCCAGGTGGGATATACGCAGTATTTT. Its translation is CASSQVGYTQYF. This sequence joins TRBV4-1 and TRBJ2-3, with no clear D. The germline V gene encodes CDR1 MGHRA and CDR2 YSYEKL. The CDR3 is 12 amino acids. V was pared by 3 bases and J by 7 bases, with 8 bases between.

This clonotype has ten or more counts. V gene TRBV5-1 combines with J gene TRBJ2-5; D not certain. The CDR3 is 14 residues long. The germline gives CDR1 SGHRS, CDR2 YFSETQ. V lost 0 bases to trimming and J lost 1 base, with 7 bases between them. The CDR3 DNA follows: TGCGCCAGCAGCTTGGCCGCAGGCCAAGAGACCCAGTACTTC. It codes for CASSLAAGQETQYF.

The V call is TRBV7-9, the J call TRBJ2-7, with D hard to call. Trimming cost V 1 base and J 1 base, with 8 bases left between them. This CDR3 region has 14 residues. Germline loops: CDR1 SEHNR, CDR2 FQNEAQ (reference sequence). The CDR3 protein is CASSLDQVSYEQYF. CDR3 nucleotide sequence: TGTGCCAGCAGCTTAGACCAGGTTTCCTACGAGCAGTACTTC.

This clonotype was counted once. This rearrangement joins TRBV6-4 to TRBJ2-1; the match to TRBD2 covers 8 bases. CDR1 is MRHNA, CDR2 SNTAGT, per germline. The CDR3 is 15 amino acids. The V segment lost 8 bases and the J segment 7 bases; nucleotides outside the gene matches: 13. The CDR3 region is CASQSHAGGANEQFF. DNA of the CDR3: TGTGCCAGCCAGTCGCACGCGGGGGGTGCGAATGAGCAGTTCTTC.

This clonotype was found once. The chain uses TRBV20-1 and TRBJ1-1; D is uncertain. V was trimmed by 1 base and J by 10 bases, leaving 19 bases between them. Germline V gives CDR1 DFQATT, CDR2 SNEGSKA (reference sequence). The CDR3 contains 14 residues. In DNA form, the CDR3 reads TGCAGTGCTAGAGGGCAGCAGGTAGCCGGGAGAGCTTTCTTT. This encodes CSARGQQVAGRAFF.

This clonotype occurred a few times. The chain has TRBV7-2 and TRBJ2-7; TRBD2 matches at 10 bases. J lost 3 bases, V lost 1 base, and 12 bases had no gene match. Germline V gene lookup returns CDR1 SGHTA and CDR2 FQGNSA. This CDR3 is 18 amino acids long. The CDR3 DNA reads TGTGCCAGCAGCTTAGAGTTCGGACTAGCGGTTCTTGGCTACGAGCAGTACTTC. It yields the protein CASSLEFGLAVLGYEQYF.

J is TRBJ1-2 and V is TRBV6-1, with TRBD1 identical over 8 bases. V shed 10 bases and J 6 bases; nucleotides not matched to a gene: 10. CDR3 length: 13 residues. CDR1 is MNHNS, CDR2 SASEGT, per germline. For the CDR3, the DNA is TGTGCCACTTTAACGGGACAGGCTGATGGCTACACCTTC. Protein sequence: CATLTGQADGYTF.

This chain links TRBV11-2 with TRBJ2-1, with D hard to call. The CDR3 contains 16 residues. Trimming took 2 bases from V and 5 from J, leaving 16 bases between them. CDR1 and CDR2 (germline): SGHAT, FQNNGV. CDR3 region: CASSLHGRNRNNEQFF. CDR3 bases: TGTGCCAGCAGCTTACATGGTAGAAATCGGAACAATGAGCAGTTCTTC.